The clone carrying this T cell receptor beta chain occurred many times. Its target is unknown. From the 5' RACE reads, TCRdb called clonotypes with MiXCR, one entry per CDR3 protein. The table has around 300,000 distinct CDR3 sequences, 10% to 15% seen once; the top ten hold around a fifth. These data belong to a study of T-cell memory formation after mild COVID-19. Study at large: Largely donor-specific TCR clusters were found. Study-wide points: Researchers could not confirm that second-wave clones peaking on day 37 targeted SARS-CoV-2.

Germline V gives CDR1 MNHEY, CDR2 SVGAGI. This CDR3 has 15 residues. Trimming stripped 6 bases from V and 0 bases from J, with 12 bases between. This clonotype originated in a man between 18 and 35 years old who had mild COVID-19 (a few samples of this study predate the infection). Cell type and time point are not known. Sequenced sample: PBMCs or a T cell subset sorted from them (not recorded which). V and J are TRBV6-5 and TRBJ1-3; unclear D gene. CDR3 in DNA: TGTGCCAGCAGCAGACGCGGGGACTCTGGAAACACCATATATTTT. As protein: CASSRRGDSGNTIYF.